This T cell receptor beta chain was obtained from a study of shared clonotypes between healthy human individuals. Study summary: CD4 naive cells filled three plates per donor, CD4 memory three, CD8 naive two and CD8 memory one.

The V gene lost 0 bases and the J gene lost 6 bases, with 9 bases spanning the gap. The CDR3 is 14 residues long. The V gene's germline CDR1 is SGHAT and CDR2 FQNNGV. A deep-level run was used for the assay. Assay: immunoSEQ multiplex PCR; the TCRdb copy retains only in-frame clones and omits some. The sample includes 550,000 to 800,000 clones, 74% of them seen just once. Donors included only healthy HIV-negative adults lacking recent acute infections or vaccinations. The study separated CD4+ cells into CD45RA+ naive and CD45RA-negative memory subsets. The chain carries TRBV11-2 and TRBJ1-5, with TRBD1 as a possible D gene (6 bases). This clonotype was sampled from a woman aged 25 to 45 in good health. What was sequenced was memory CD4+ T cells sorted from blood. Regarding subset: CD45RA-negative fraction. CDR3 nucleotides: TGTGCCAGCAGCTTAGATCCCAGGGGTCAGCCCCAGCATTTT. Protein product: CASSLDPRGQPQHF.